These 16 T cell receptor beta chains came from one sample sequenced in a study of T cell repertoires in cytomegalovirus infection. Via MiXCR, TCRdb re-called the reads, giving one row per CDR3 protein. This sample carries more than 150,000 distinct CDR3 sequences, about 28% of them seen once, and the ten largest clones take 31%. The material sequenced was PBMCs. Every receptor here comes from a human donor in good health (CMV status not recorded). Some clones in this sample may be carry-over from other donors' samples.

V usage is TRBV2 and J usage is TRBJ1-6; D is unclear. Looked up from germline, CDR1 is SNHLY and CDR2 is FYNNEI. This CDR3 comprises 14 residues. V was shortened by 5 bases and J by 4 bases, with 9 bases between the two germline ends. The CDR3 region is CASSRDGYNSPLHF. The CDR3 DNA follows: TGTGCCAGCAGTCGAGACGGGTATAATTCACCCCTCCACTTT.

In DNA form, the CDR3 reads TGCAGTGCCTACAGGGGGCGCGAGGACGAGCAGTACTTC. Translated: CSAYRGREDEQYF. The V call is TRBV20-1, the J call TRBJ2-7, with TRBD1 matching over 9 bases. Trimming took 6 bases from V and 5 from J; bases not matched to a gene: 8. The germline gives CDR1 DFQATT, CDR2 SNEGSKA (reference sequence). This CDR3 is 13 amino acids long.

This clonotype was seen repeatedly, ten times or more. V is TRBV7-2 and J is TRBJ1-6; perhaps TRBD1 as D (5 bases). Trimming removed 7 bases at V and 8 bases at J, with 24 bases between. Germline loops: CDR1 SGHTA, CDR2 FQGNSA. CDR3 size: 17 residues. As DNA, the CDR3 is TGTGCCAGCACCAGATTCGAGGGACGAGGGAAACATTCACCCCTCCACTTT. This translates into CASTRFEGRGKHSPLHF.

This clonotype was counted at least ten times. The rearrangement links TRBV7-2 to TRBJ1-1; 9 bases are shared with TRBD1. This CDR3 is built from 14 residues. Trimming at V came to 0 bases and at J to 5 bases, leaving 1 base not matched to a gene. Germline V gene sequence: CDR1 SGHTA, CDR2 FQGNSA. This chain's CDR3 is CASSLATGGTEAFF. The CDR3 DNA reads as TGTGCCAGCAGCTTAGCGACAGGGGGGACTGAAGCTTTCTTT.

V is TRBV9 and J is TRBJ2-2; TRBD1 aligns across 7 bases. This CDR3 contains 16 residues. Trimming removed 3 bases from V and 0 bases from J; junction bases left unmatched: 5. Germline values: CDR1 SGDLS, CDR2 YYNGEE. The CDR3 is CASSEQGIANTGELFF. The CDR3 DNA reads as TGTGCCAGCAGCGAACAGGGGATTGCGAACACCGGGGAGCTGTTTTTT.

This clonotype was seen a handful of times. The chain combines TRBV5-1 with TRBJ2-1; D may be TRBD2 (6 bases). The V and J ends lost 0 bases and 5 bases respectively, with 15 bases between them. Germline V gene sequence: CDR1 SGHRS, CDR2 YFSETQ. This CDR3 is built from 16 residues. The chain's CDR3 is CASSLGSGLLNNEQFF. The CDR3 nucleotides are TGCGCCAGCAGCTTGGGATCGGGACTGTTAAACAATGAGCAGTTCTTC. Full variable domain (remainder filled in from reference TRBV5-1 and TRBJ2-1): KAGVTQTPRYLIKTRGQQVTLSCSPISGHRSVSWYQQTPGQGLQFLFEYFSETQRNKGNFPGRFSGRQFSNSRSEMNVSTLELGDSALYLCASSLGSGLLNNEQFFGPGTRLTVL.

This clonotype occurred a few times. The V gene is TRBV19, the J gene TRBJ2-1; D uncertain. Germline values: CDR1 LNHDA, CDR2 SQIVND (reference sequence). The CDR3 loop spans 14 amino acids. Trimming cost V 1 base and J 4 bases, with 8 bases left between them. Here the CDR3 reads CASSIGTVYNEQFF. As DNA, the CDR3 is TGTGCCAGTAGTATAGGGACCGTATACAATGAGCAGTTCTTC.

The J gene is TRBJ2-2, the V gene TRBV13; D ambiguous. Germline V gene sequence: CDR1 PRHDT, CDR2 FYEKMQ (reference sequence). The CDR3 spans 16 residues. Deletions cut 1 base from V and 5 bases from J, with 14 bases between. The CDR3 DNA sequence: TGTGCCAGCAGCTTAGTGGTGTCAGTTCGGACCGGGGAGCTGTTTTTT. It encodes CASSLVVSVRTGELFF.

This clonotype was found many times. The V gene is TRBV28, the J gene TRBJ1-1; TRBD1 might be the D (5 bases). V was trimmed by 7 bases and J by 0 bases, leaving 12 bases between them. Germline-derived CDR1 and CDR2 are MDHEN and SYDVKM. This CDR3 region has 14 residues. The CDR3 loop is CASTLGPMNTEAFF. The CDR3 region has the DNA TGTGCCAGCACCCTGGGACCGATGAACACTGAAGCTTTCTTT.

There are a few counts of this clonotype. J is TRBJ2-7 and V is TRBV18; D unclear. The germline V gene encodes CDR1 KGHSH and CDR2 LQKENI. The CDR3 is made up of 15 amino acids. With 0 bases removed from V and 3 bases from J, the gap between germline ends came to 12 bases. The CDR3 DNA reads TGTGCCAGCTCACCACCGGACGGACGCCTCTACGAGCAGTACTTC. Residues: CASSPPDGRLYEQYF.

The chain uses TRBV7-2 and TRBJ1-3; TRBD1 is a possible D gene (5 bases). Trimming cost V 8 bases and J 4 bases, with 21 bases left between them. The V gene's germline CDR1 is SGHTA and CDR2 FQGNSA. This CDR3 has 16 residues. The CDR3: CASGVREQAGGNTIYF. Written as DNA, the CDR3 is TGTGCCAGCGGAGTTAGAGAACAGGCCGGGGGAAACACCATATATTTT. The entire variable domain, with the rest obtained from reference TRBV7-2 and TRBJ1-3, is as follows: GAGVSQSPSNKVTEKGKDVELRCDPISGHTALYWYRQSLGQGLEFLIYFQGNSAPDKSGLPSDRFSAERTGGSVSTLTIQRTQQEDSAVYLCASGVREQAGGNTIYFGEGSWLTVV.

V usage is TRBV20-1 and J usage is TRBJ2-7; the D is unclear. Germline V CDR1 and CDR2: DFQATT, SNEGSKA (reference sequence). V was pared by 2 bases and J by 6 bases, with 8 bases between. The CDR3 runs to 11 residues. The CDR3 is CSARLFPEQYF. The CDR3 nucleotides read TGCAGTGCTAGACTCTTTCCCGAGCAGTACTTC.

The CDR3: CSGRGLGTDTQYF. Written as DNA, the CDR3 is TGCAGCGGGAGGGGACTCGGCACAGATACGCAGTATTTT. The chain joins TRBV29-1 to TRBJ2-3, with TRBD2 as a possible D gene (6 bases). V gave up 7 bases and J gave up 1 base, with 12 bases separating them. The germline gives CDR1 SQVTM, CDR2 ANQGSEA. The length of the CDR3 is 13 residues.

Only a few counts were recorded for this clonotype. This sequence joins TRBV14 and TRBJ1-1; 7 bases align to TRBD1. V trimming: 2 bases; J trimming: 11 bases; junction bases outside the gene matches: 5. Germline assignment: CDR1 SGHDN and CDR2 FVKESK. This CDR3 has 12 residues. CDR3 sequence (DNA): TGTGCCAGCAGCCAAAAGACAGGGAAGGCTTTCTTT. Translating it yields CASSQKTGKAFF.

The chain joins TRBV19 to TRBJ1-5, with D possibly TRBD1 on 5 matching bases. The germline CDR1 and CDR2 sequences are LNHDA and SQIVND (reference sequence). V was cut by 6 bases and J by 0 bases, with 15 bases left in between. The CDR3 covers 16 residues. The DNA of the CDR3 is TGTGCCAGTAGAAGTGCCGGGGCTCGTAGCAATCAGCCCCAGCATTTT. Protein sequence: CASRSAGARSNQPQHF.

This clonotype was seen many times. The V and J genes are TRBV12-3 or TRBV12-4 and TRBJ2-4; D is undetermined. Trimming took 2 bases from V and 2 from J, leaving 4 bases between them. The CDR3 is made up of 13 amino acids. The CDR3 nucleotides read TGTGCCAGCAGTTTAATGACCAAAAACATTCAGTACTTC. This encodes CASSLMTKNIQYF.